What follows is one T cell receptor (beta chain) and its context. The antigen remains undetermined. The data originate from a study of graft-versus-host responses after intestinal transplantation. Study information: Grafts that recipients had were multivisceral, liver-intestinal, or isolated intestinal transplants. Every recipient had anti-thymocyte globulin induction and about three years of tacrolimus plus steroids. Study results and caveats: The presence of high graft-versus-host to host-versus-graft clonal ratios in allografts characterized patients with graft-donor T cell macrochimerism. Peak circulating GvH clone levels tracked with early post-transplant HvG declines.

This CDR3 region has 14 residues. The germline V gene encodes CDR1 SGHVS and CDR2 FQNEAQ. The V segment lost 5 bases and the J segment 0 bases; nucleotides outside the gene matches: 4. Clones were read by immunoSEQ multiplex PCR, and TCRdb kept only the in-frame ones, dropping some. This sample has about 86,000 clones, with 88% found just once. The TCR comes from a human donor who was the organ donor for an intestinal transplant. This sample comprised unstimulated CD4+ T cells sorted from spleen or lymph node cells, obtained before transplant. V is TRBV7-8 and J is TRBJ2-7, with TRBD1 identical over 7 bases. The CDR3 spells CASSLGQASYEQYF. In DNA form, the CDR3 reads TGTGCCAGCAGCCTCGGACAGGCCTCCTACGAGCAGTACTTC.